The 2 T cell receptor beta chains below come from one sample, sequenced in a study of blood T cells in healthy people across ages. With a J-beta primer mix and a sample-barcoded 5' primer, a second PCR ran about 6 to 11 cycles. TCRdb independently ran MiXCR on the 5' RACE reads; one entry per CDR3 protein. The repertoire holds about 1.4 million distinct CDR3 sequences, with 59% as singletons. The sequencing input was blood. The receptors originated from a man between 18 and 29 years old in good health.

The V call is TRBV12-3 or TRBV12-4, the J call TRBJ1-2, with TRBD1 identical over 12 bases. Trimming at V came to 7 bases and at J to 4 bases, leaving 7 bases not matched to a gene. The CDR3 covers 15 residues. In DNA, the CDR3 is TGTGCCAGCAAACGGGACAGGGGGCTGGTCTATGGCTACACCTTC. Translating it yields CASKRDRGLVYGYTF.

The J gene is TRBJ2-5, the V gene TRBV7-9; D may match TRBD1 or TRBD2 (5 bases each). The V gene's germline CDR1 is SEHNR and CDR2 FQNEAQ (reference sequence). The CDR3 runs to 18 residues. V lost 5 bases and J lost 2, with 24 bases in between. The CDR3 sequence is CASSGTPLGGVRQETQYF. CDR3 sequence (DNA): TGTGCCAGCAGCGGGACCCCTCTCGGAGGTGTACGGCAAGAGACCCAGTACTTC.